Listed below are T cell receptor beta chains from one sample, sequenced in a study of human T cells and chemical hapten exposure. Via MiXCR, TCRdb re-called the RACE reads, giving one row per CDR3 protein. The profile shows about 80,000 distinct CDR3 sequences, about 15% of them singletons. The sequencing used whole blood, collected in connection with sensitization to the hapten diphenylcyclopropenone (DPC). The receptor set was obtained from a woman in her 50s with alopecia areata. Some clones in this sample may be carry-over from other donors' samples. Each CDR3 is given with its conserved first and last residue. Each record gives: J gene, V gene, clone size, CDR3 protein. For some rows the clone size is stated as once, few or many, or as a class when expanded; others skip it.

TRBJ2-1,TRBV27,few,CASSREGLHQFF
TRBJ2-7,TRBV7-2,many,CASSKTGTSGRALREQYF
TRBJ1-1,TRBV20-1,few,CRAAVSGSGNTEAFF
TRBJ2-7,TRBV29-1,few,CSVAQGDHEQYF
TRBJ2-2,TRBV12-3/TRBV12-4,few,CASSLQGTGELFF
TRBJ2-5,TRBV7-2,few,CASSVGRRGETQYF
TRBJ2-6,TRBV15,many,CATSRERGSGANVLTF
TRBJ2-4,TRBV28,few,CASRVGQGIGNQYF
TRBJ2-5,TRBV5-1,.,CASRAGGLETQYF
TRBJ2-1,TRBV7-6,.,CASSLQAGAWDEQFF
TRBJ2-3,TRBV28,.,CASRQGGSEWGTQYF
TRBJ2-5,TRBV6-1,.,CASSENTGTETQYF
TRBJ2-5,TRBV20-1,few,CSAGGTGWYQETQYF